A selection of T cell receptor beta chains follows, all from one sample in a study of PD-1 blockade in mismatch repair-deficient tumors. TCRdb's table, derived via immunoSEQ multiplex PCR, lists solely in-frame clones and lacks some. This sample has about 40,000 clones; about 85% occur once, and the top ten carry 22%. The source material was peripheral blood, sampled 4 weeks after starting pembrolizumab. Receptor source: an adult with mismatch repair-deficient cancer. CDR3s include the opening cysteine and the closing phenylalanine or tryptophan. The order of the fields is D gene, V gene, clone size, J gene, CDR3 length, CDR3 DNA, CDR3 protein. The D gene is left open where the match is weak. Clone size appears in some rows only: once, few, many, or a class for an expanded clone.

>NA|TRBV19|NA|TRBJ1-2|16
TGTGCCAGTAGTATGAGGGGAAGCAGGGTGAACTATGGCTACACCTTC
CASSMRGSRVNYGYTF
>NA|TRBV6-6|NA|TRBJ2-7|13
TGTGCCAGCAGTGGGCGGGACGGAGGAGAACAGTACTTC
CASSGRDGGEQYF
>TRBD2|TRBV4-1|NA|TRBJ2-1|15
TGCGCCAGCAGCCAAGTCAAGCGGGAGGCTAATGAGCAGTTCTTC
CASSQVKREANEQFF
>TRBD2|TRBV6-1|NA|TRBJ2-3|21
TGTGCCAGCAGTGAAGGCCGCTGGGGACTAGCGGGAGGGCCCTCCACAGATACGCAGTATTTT
CASSEGRWGLAGGPSTDTQYF
>TRBD2|TRBV7-3|NA|TRBJ2-1|15
TGTGCCAGCAGCCCCGGACTAGCGGTCTACAATGAGCAGTTCTTC
CASSPGLAVYNEQFF
>NA|TRBV5-6|NA|TRBJ2-4|15
TGTGCCAGCAGCTTGGTGGGGGTAGCCAAAAACATTCAGTACTTC
CASSLVGVAKNIQYF
>NA|TRBV6-4|once|TRBJ2-1|16
TGTGCCAGCAGTGACGGGGATATAAGAACATACAATGAGCAGTTCTTC
CASSDGDIRTYNEQFF
>TRBD2|TRBV25-1|NA|TRBJ2-1|15
TGTGCCAGCAGTCGGGCTAGCGGGAGTTACAATGAGCAGTTCTTC
CASSRASGSYNEQFF
>TRBD2|TRBV4-1|NA|TRBJ2-6|18
TGCGCCAGCAGCCAGACTAGCGGGAGGGACTCTGGGGCCAACGTCCTGACTTTC
CASSQTSGRDSGANVLTF
>NA|TRBV6-9|NA|TRBJ2-1|19
TGTGCCAGCAGTTACCCCGGGACAGGGGGACTAGCGGGCTACAATGAGCAGTTCTTC
CASSYPGTGGLAGYNEQFF
>NA|TRBV6-5|NA|TRBJ2-1|14
TGTGCCAGCAGATCCATCGGACAGTCCAATGAGCAGTTCTTC
CASRSIGQSNEQFF
>TRBD2|TRBV7-2|NA|TRBJ2-3|15
TGTGCCAGCAGCGTTAGCGGGAGGCCGTCAGATACGCAGTATTTT
CASSVSGRPSDTQYF
>TRBD2|TRBV7-8|NA|TRBJ2-7|15
TGTGCCAGCAGCTCGTCAGGCGGGGGGAGGTACGAGCAGTACTTC
CASSSSGGGRYEQYF
>NA|TRBV5-1|NA|TRBJ2-3|14
TGCGCCAGCAGCCTCGCGGGGAATGCAGATACGCAGTATTTT
CASSLAGNADTQYF
>NA|TRBV18|NA|TRBJ2-5|13
TGTGCCAGCTCACCACCGTACCAAGAGACCCAGTACTTC
CASSPPYQETQYF
>NA|TRBV13|few|TRBJ1-2|15
TGTGCCAGCAGCTTAGGGTACCGGGACACTTATGGCTACACCTTC
CASSLGYRDTYGYTF
>TRBD1|TRBV5-4|few|TRBJ1-1|13
TGTGCCAGCAGCACAGGGGGCTGGGGGCGAGCTTTCTTT
CASSTGGWGRAFF
>NA|TRBV30|NA|TRBJ1-1|13
TGTGCCTGGAATCAAGGGGGAAACACTGAAGCTTTCTTT
CAWNQGGNTEAFF
>NA|TRBV6-5|NA|TRBJ1-5|14
TGTGCCAGCAGTAGGACCCACAAGAATCAGCCCCAGCATTTT
CASSRTHKNQPQHF
>NA|TRBV6-1|medium-sized|TRBJ2-5|15
TGTGCCAGCAGTGATGGGGCGGGGACTCAAGAGACCCAGTACTTC
CASSDGAGTQETQYF
>NA|TRBV5-1|few|TRBJ2-5|12
TGCGCCAGCAGCTTGGTGGCGGAGACCCAGTACTTC
CASSLVAETQYF
>TRBD1|TRBV5-1|NA|TRBJ2-1|15
TGCGCCAGCAGCTTGATACAGGGGGGTTACAATGAGCAGTTCTTC
CASSLIQGGYNEQFF
>NA|TRBV14|few|TRBJ2-2|14
TGTGCCAGCAGCCAAGAACTGCGCACCGGGGAGCTGTTTTTT
CASSQELRTGELFF
>NA|TRBV5-6|NA|TRBJ1-2|14
TGTGCCAGCAGCCGAGACAGAGTAGGCTATGGCTACACCTTC
CASSRDRVGYGYTF
>TRBD2|TRBV27|few|TRBJ2-2|17
TGTGCCAGCAGTTTACGCGGGGGAGTGAGGTTAACCGGGGAGCTGTTTTTT
CASSLRGGVRLTGELFF
>TRBD1|TRBV4-1|NA|TRBJ1-1|15
TGCGCCAGCAGCCAGTACGGACAGGAGACCACTGAAGCTTTCTTT
CASSQYGQETTEAFF
>NA|TRBV21-1|NA|TRBJ2-1|17
TGTGCCAGCAGCAAAGGAGACAGGTTCCGCTCCTACAATGAGCAGTTCTTC
CASSKGDRFRSYNEQFF
>NA|TRBV7-2|NA|TRBJ2-3|15
TGTGCCAGCAGCTTCGTTACCAAAAGCACAGATACGCAGTATTTT
CASSFVTKSTDTQYF
>TRBD2|TRBV7-6|once|TRBJ2-1|15
TGTGCCAGCAGCATCAGGACTAGCGGCTACAATGAGCAGTTCTTC
CASSIRTSGYNEQFF
>NA|TRBV5-4|medium-sized|TRBJ2-3|13
TGTGCCAGCAGCTTGGGGGGCGTGGATACGCAGTATTTT
CASSLGGVDTQYF
>NA|TRBV9|NA|TRBJ2-1|15
TGTGCCAGCAGTCAAGGGAGGTCGGTTTCGCATGAGCAGTTCTTC
CASSQGRSVSHEQFF
>TRBD2|TRBV11-3|NA|TRBJ2-7|17
TGTGCCAGCAGCGTCCAGAGACTAGCGGGAAATATCTACGAGCAGTACTTC
CASSVQRLAGNIYEQYF
>TRBD1|TRBV5-5|NA|TRBJ2-3|14
TGTGCCAGCAGCTGGACAGGGGACACAGATACGCAGTATTTT
CASSWTGDTDTQYF